This T cell receptor beta chain was recovered during a study of cytomegalovirus exposure and HLA in healthy donors (dated by TCRdb to 2017 to 2019). Notes on the research overall: An earlier analysis of 587 of the donors reported roughly 300 Gb of sequence data and roughly 120 million unique TCR beta sequences obtained from about 179 million T cells. About 280 gigabases of sequencing data and roughly 80 million unique TCR sequences made up an early release that covered 500 to 700 HLA-typed donors. Of the approximately 370 genotyped donors, 65% to 90% were placed in the genetic ancestry cluster associated with self-reported Caucasian donors. The study aimed to test whether signatures of past pathogen exposure could be identified by cataloging public T cell receptors. The study used immunosequencing to profile the T cell repertoires of 670 or so subjects and linked those repertoires to cytomegalovirus serostatus. A separate validation cohort of about 110 different subjects was used in addition to the 666-subject first cohort. To predict cytomegalovirus infection status, the study brought together high-throughput TCR immunosequencing, statistical association of individual TCRs with disease status, and machine learning. To study patterns of TCR occurrence, a later analysis re-analyzed previously published TCR beta repertoires from 666 donors and added high-resolution HLA genotyping. The later analysis used no new phenotypic data to find candidate immune exposures, relying instead on TCR beta sequences and their occurrence across donors. An earlier analysis of 587 of the donors used high-throughput TCR beta sequencing to judge whether each TCR beta V gene segment behaved as functional or pseudogenic. Donor age, sex, ethnicity and CMV serostatus were compiled together with the repertoire data. Genome-wide SNP genotypes for about 65% of the 666 donors were used in a later genetic analysis, which treated that subset as a discovery cohort. All discovery cohort repertoires had been generated using a single sequencing platform. Class I and class II HLA loci were covered by the typing at four-digit resolution. The number of typed donors differed by locus: roughly 629-640 for A, B, C, DRB1 and DQB1; approximately 530 for DQA1; over 600 for DPA1; and some 430 for DPB1. Because of strong linkage in the cohort, 5 or 6 DR-DQ haplotypes were treated as single units for association and clustering. Among 398 genotyped donors of the cohort, an average of around 250,000 unique TCR beta nucleotide sequences was sequenced per donor, of which about 18% were non-productive.

From the cysteine through the phenylalanine, the CDR3 covers 13 amino acids. Only CDR3 DNA is held: 39 bases, read in frame from base 1. Trimming takes 0 bases from V and 4 bases from J, and the germline ends sit 4 bases apart. CDR1 WNHNN and CDR2 SYGVQD were looked up in the germline V gene (reference sequence). The cohort comprised fewer than 700 healthy bone marrow donors. At the time of sampling, every cohort member was nominally healthy, though immune exposures that went unrecorded were likely present. The donor tested CMV seronegative and was one of the 352 seronegative cohort members. A peripheral blood sample was provided by each donor, and peripheral blood mononuclear cells were used for TCR beta sequencing. Genomic DNA was extracted from the blood cell samples with the Qiagen DNeasy Blood Extraction Kit. Receptor amplification or capture employed the immunoSEQ multiplex PCR assay. The multiplex PCR relied on a mix of 60 forward primers for TCR Vbeta segments and 13 reverse primers for TCR Jbeta segments. A multiplex PCR assay on genomic DNA amplified the CDR3 region of rearranged TCR beta genes. Amplified TCR beta libraries were sequenced as 87-base-pair reads on the Illumina HiSeq System. On the authors' methods: In a later analysis, tens of millions of unique TCR beta chains were counted across the 650 to 700 repertoires, and approximately 11 million of these chains were shared by at least two donors. Raw reads were error-corrected and collapsed into unique sequences by a nearest-neighbor algorithm in which closely related sequences were merged to remove PCR and sequencing errors. Alignment of CDR3 sequences to IMGT reference sequences was used to assign V, D and J gene segments. For a sequence to be retained, at least a six-nucleotide match to both a V gene segment and a J gene segment was required. Rearrangements were classified as productive when the CDR3 lacked stop codons and remained in frame with V and J, and all other rearrangements were classified as non-productive. Following IMGT convention, CDR3 was defined as the stretch from the second conserved V-encoded cysteine to the conserved J-encoded phenylalanine. The earlier analysis of about 610 of the donors excluded any sequence lacking an unambiguous match to a single V gene segment. In an earlier analysis of approximately 590 of the donors, V segments were called functional above 56.7% productive rearrangements and were called segregating when the between-donor standard deviation exceeded 5%. A statistical classification framework was built to diagnose cytomegalovirus status from the catalog of TCR beta chain sequences. A later analysis assigned V and J genes by comparing TCR nucleotide sequences with IMGT/GENE-DB human TR gene sequences. In a later analysis, CDR3 sequences and most-parsimonious VDJ recombination scenarios were assigned using the TCRdist pipeline. In a later analysis, each TCR beta chain was defined by its CDR3 amino acid sequence together with its V-gene family, and reads lacking a unique V-gene family were excluded. In a later analysis, some 600 highly shared, low-generation-probability nucleotide sequences were removed to address suspected cross-contamination and a sequencing artifact. In a later analysis, a clonal expansion index was calculated for each public chain from normalized within-repertoire ranks of inferred template counts. A later analysis computed generation probabilities with a VDJ recombination model fitted to out-of-frame rearrangements, and checked the results against IGoR. A later analysis scored TCR-TCR, TCR-HLA and TCR-CMV co-occurrence with hypergeometric tests, applying a repertoire-size bias correction to TCR pairs. A later analysis estimated false discovery rates by permuting HLA or CMV assignments 20 times. In a later analysis, co-occurring TCRs were grouped with DBSCAN, and TCRdist sequence similarity was added when clustering was performed within HLA-allele-positive subsets. For co-occurrence clustering, repertoires with fewer than 30,000 or more than 120,000 public chains were excluded, along with roughly 5 repertoires with anomalous nucleotide sharing. The table comes from immuneACCESS by way of TCRdb, which keeps in-frame sequences with V and J called. Part of the clones is missing from these tables; in studies checked, under half for an unresolved V gene and the rest for unknown reasons. V and J calls and clone size are those listed in that table; D and trimming were worked out from the DNA. The sample contains around 150,000 clones, approximately 80% of them found a single time. About 5% of the sample comes from the top ten.

Beyond this particular receptor, the publication reports: Compared with the 666-donor mean, donors in an Asian-associated ancestry cluster had fewer N-insertions in productive TCRs, according to a later genetic analysis. Several of the top co-occurrence clusters appeared to be linked to parvovirus B19, influenza, CMV and Epstein-Barr virus, according to a later analysis. A group of highly shared sequence variants was considered likely to be a technical artifact of the sequencing pipeline. According to the authors, the approach could potentially be generalized to other disease states and immunological phenotypes. In a later genetic analysis, a missense DCLRE1C variant was associated with V-gene and J-gene trimming of TCR beta chains, and the association was replicated in an independent cohort. Compared with equally common non-associated chains, HLA-associated TCR beta chains in a later analysis were more clonally expanded and had lower generation probabilities. A further reported finding was that TCR beta sequences accurately predicted the HLA-A and HLA-B alleles for most subjects in the first cohort. Strong co-occurrence of HLA alleles, especially DR and DQ, made assigning TCR associations to individual alleles difficult. A total of 150 or so TCR beta chains were listed by the study as associated with cytomegalovirus. Most TCR sequences were observed very rarely across donors, whereas some public TCRs were present in many individuals. Roughly uniform sequencing depth across donors was assumed in presence/absence analyses, although this assumption may not hold. Most CMV-associated TCR beta chains appeared to be HLA-restricted in a later analysis, and the HLA associations seemed to be driven largely by CMV exposure. Because counts were too low, fewer than 20 rarely observed V segments, including chromosome 9 orphons, were excluded from the earlier analysis of several hundred of the donors. For the cohort, immune exposure information was limited to CMV serostatus. Some IMGT-functional V segments, including TRBV6-2 and TRBV6-3, could not be distinguished by the 87-base-pair reads and were therefore excluded. A later analysis associated about 17,000 TCR beta sequences with specific HLA alleles at a false discovery rate of 0.05. In both the original and validation cohorts, the classifier was reported to diagnose cytomegalovirus status with high specificity and sensitivity. An earlier analysis of 587 of the donors showed that most TCR beta V segments appeared in productive rearrangements either about 87% or about 30% of the time, which broadly matched IMGT annotations. In a later analysis, TCR association rates were found to vary across HLA loci, with the most associated TCRs seen for DRB1 alleles and the fewest for HLA-C alleles. Correlated functional status among segregating V segments might reflect linkage disequilibrium, but an unknown experimental factor could not be ruled out. In this cohort, only TCR beta chains were sequenced, and detectable features were limited by the absence of alpha or paired-chain data. In vitro tests confirmed that a few of the cytomegalovirus-associated TCR beta chains recognize cytomegalovirus antigens. Because some donors lacked HLA typing at each locus, the association tests relied only on the typed subset.

As for this clone: Which antigen it targets is not known. Per-base qualities were not stored, and no clone one base away is much larger.

This TCR was recovered from a male donor in good health and CMV-seronegative. The V and J segments used are TRBV10-1 and TRBJ1-3; confidence is insufficient to name the D gene. Material: PBMCs. The CDR3: CASSESGGNTIYF. In nucleotide form, the sequence is TGCGCCAGCAGTGAGTCGGGCGGAAACACCATATATTTT.